This record looks at one T cell receptor beta chain sequence and its context. Its antigen is unidentified. This entry belongs to a study of T cells in localized non-small cell lung cancer. Study-wide findings and caveats: Within adjacent lung there appeared a median around 55 of the top 100 tumor clones.

Assay used: immunoSEQ multiplex PCR; TCRdb lists only in-frame clones, some missing. In the table there are 35,000 or so clones, 80% to 90% of which are singletons. V was pared by 5 bases and J by 5 bases, with 9 bases between. Germline V gene lookup returns CDR1 KGHSH and CDR2 LQKENI. CDR3 size: 12 residues. The input for sequencing was peripheral blood, taken before any cancer treatment. V usage is TRBV18 and J usage is TRBJ1-2; tentatively, D is TRBD1 (5 bases). The source is a woman aged 35 to 69 with stage I lung adenocarcinoma. The CDR3 loop reads CASSGTQYGYTF. The CDR3 DNA follows: TGTGCCAGCTCAGGGACTCAATATGGCTACACCTTC. The complete variable domain, with remaining parts taken from reference TRBV18 and TRBJ1-2, reads NAGVMQNPRHLVRRRGQEARLRCSPMKGHSHVYWYRQLPEEGLKFMVYLQKENIIDESGMPKERFSAEFPKEGPSILRIQQVVRGDSAAYFCASSGTQYGYTFGSGTRLTVV.